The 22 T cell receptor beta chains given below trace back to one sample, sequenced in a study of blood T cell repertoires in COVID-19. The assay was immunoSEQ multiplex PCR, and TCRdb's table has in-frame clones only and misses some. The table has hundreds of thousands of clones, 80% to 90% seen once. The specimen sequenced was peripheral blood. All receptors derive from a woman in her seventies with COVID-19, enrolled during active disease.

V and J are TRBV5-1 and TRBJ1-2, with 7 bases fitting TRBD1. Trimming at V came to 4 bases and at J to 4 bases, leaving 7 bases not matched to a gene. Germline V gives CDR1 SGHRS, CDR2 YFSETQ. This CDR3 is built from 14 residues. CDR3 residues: CASSETAGGYGYTF. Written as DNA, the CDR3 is TGCGCCAGCAGCGAGACGGCAGGGGGCTATGGCTACACCTTC.

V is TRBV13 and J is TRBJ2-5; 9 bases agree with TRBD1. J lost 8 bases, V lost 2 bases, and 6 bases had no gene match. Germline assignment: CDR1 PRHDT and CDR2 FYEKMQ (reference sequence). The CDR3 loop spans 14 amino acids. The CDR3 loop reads CASSLNRGQSTQYF. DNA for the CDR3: TGTGCCAGCAGCTTAAACAGGGGGCAGTCAACCCAGTACTTC.

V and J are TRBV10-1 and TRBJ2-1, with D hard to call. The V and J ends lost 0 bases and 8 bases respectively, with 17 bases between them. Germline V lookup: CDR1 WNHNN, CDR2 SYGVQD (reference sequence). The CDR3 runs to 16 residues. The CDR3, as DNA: TGCGCCAGCAGTGAGTCGTTGCTTAATCGGAGCGATGAGCAGTTCTTC. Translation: CASSESLLNRSDEQFF.

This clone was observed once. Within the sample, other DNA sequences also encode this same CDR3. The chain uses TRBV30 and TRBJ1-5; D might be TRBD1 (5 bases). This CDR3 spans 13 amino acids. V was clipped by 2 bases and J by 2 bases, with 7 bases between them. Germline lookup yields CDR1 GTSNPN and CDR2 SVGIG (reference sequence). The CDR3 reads CAWSTRGNQPQHF. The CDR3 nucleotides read TGTGCCTGGAGTACCAGGGGCAATCAGCCCCAGCATTTT.

The CDR3 loop is CASSLTGVSYEQYF. In DNA form, the CDR3 reads TGTGCCAGCAGTTTAACAGGAGTCTCCTACGAGCAGTACTTC. J is TRBJ2-7 and V is TRBV28, with a tentative D call TRBD1 (5 bases). The CDR3 is made up of 14 amino acids. Germline values: CDR1 MDHEN, CDR2 SYDVKM. V lost 2 bases to trimming and J lost 0 bases, with 8 bases between them.

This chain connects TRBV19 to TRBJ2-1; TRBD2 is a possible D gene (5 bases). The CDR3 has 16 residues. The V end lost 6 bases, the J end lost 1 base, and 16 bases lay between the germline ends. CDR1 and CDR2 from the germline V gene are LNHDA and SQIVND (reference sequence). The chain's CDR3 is CASSPPRAGSYNEQFF. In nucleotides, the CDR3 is TGTGCCAGTAGCCCGCCTCGGGCGGGTTCCTACAATGAGCAGTTCTTC. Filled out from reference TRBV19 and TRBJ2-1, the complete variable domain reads DGGITQSPKYLFRKEGQNVTLSCEQNLNHDAMYWYRQDPGQGLRLIYYSQIVNDFQKGDIAEGYSVSREKKESFPLTVTSAQKNPTAFYLCASSPPRAGSYNEQFFGPGTRLTVL.

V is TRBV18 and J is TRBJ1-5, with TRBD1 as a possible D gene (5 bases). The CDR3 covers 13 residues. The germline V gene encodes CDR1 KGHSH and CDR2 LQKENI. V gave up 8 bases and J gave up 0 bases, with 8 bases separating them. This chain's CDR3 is CASTDISNQPQHF. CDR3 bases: TGTGCCAGCACGGACATTAGCAATCAGCCCCAGCATTTT.

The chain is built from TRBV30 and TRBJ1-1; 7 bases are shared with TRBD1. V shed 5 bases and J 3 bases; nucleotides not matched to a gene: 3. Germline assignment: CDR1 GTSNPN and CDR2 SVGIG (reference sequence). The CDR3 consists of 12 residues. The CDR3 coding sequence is TGTGCCTGGGGAGACAGGGACACTGAAGCTTTCTTT. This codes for CAWGDRDTEAFF.

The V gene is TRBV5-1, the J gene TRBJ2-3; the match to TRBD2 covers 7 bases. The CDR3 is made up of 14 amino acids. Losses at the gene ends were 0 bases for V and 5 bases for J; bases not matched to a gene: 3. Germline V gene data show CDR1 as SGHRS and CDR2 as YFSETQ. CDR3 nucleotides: TGCGCCAGCAGCTTGGGCGGGAGAGGAGATACGCAGTATTTT. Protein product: CASSLGGRGDTQYF.

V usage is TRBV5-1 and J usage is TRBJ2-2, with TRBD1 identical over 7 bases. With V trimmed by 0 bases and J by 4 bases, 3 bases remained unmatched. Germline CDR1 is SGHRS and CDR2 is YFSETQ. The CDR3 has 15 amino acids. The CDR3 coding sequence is TGCGCCAGCAGCTTGGCCGCAGGGGGCACCGGGGAGCTGTTTTTT. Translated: CASSLAAGGTGELFF.

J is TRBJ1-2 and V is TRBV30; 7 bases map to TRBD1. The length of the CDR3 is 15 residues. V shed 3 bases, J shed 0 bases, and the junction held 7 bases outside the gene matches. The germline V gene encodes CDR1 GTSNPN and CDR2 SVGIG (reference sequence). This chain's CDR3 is CAWSVRTGANYGYTF. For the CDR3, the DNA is TGTGCCTGGAGCGTCCGGACAGGTGCTAACTATGGCTACACCTTC. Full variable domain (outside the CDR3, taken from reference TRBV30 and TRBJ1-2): SQTIHQWPATLVQPVGSPLSLECTVEGTSNPNLYWYRQAAGRGLQLLFYSVGIGQISSEVPQNLSASRPQDRQFILSSKKLLLSDSGFYLCAWSVRTGANYGYTFGSGTRLTVV.

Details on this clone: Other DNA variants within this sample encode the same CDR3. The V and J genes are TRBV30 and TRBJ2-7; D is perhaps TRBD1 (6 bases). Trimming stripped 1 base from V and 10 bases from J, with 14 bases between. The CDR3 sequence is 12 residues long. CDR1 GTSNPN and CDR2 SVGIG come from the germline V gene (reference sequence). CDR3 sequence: CAWSATGWEQYF. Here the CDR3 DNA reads TGTGCCTGGAGTGCCACAGGGTGGGAACAGTACTTC. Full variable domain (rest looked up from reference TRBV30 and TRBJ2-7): SQTIHQWPATLVQPVGSPLSLECTVEGTSNPNLYWYRQAAGRGLQLLFYSVGIGQISSEVPQNLSASRPQDRQFILSSKKLLLSDSGFYLCAWSATGWEQYFGPGTRLTVT.

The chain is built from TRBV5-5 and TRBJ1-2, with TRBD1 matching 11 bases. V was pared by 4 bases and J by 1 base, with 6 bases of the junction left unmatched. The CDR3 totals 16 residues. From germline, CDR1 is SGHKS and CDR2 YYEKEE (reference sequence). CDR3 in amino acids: CASSPGQGVGNYGYTF. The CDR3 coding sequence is TGTGCCAGCAGCCCGGGACAGGGGGTCGGTAACTATGGCTACACCTTC.

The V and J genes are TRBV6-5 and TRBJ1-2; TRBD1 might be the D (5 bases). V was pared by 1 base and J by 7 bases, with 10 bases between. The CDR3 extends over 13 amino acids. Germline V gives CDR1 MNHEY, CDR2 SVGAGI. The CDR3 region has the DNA TGTGCCAGCAGTTACTGGCAGGGTGGTGGCTACACCTTC. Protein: CASSYWQGGGYTF.

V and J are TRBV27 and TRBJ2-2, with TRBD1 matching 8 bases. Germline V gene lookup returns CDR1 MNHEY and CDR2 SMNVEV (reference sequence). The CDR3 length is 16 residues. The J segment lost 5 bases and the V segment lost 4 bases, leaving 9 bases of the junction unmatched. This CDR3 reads CASSSPGQGRTGELFF. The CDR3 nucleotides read TGTGCCAGCAGTTCCCCTGGACAGGGACGGACCGGGGAGCTGTTTTTT.

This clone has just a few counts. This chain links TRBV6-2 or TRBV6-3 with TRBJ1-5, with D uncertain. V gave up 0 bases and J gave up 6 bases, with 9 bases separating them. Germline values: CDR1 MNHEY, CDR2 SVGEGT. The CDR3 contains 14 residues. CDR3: CASSYSVTRQPQHF. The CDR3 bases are TGTGCCAGCAGTTACTCGGTGACTCGTCAGCCCCAGCATTTT.

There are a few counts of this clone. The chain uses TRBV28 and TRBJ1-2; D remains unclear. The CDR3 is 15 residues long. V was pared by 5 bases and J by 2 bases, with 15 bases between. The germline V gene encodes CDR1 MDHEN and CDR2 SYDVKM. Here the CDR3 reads CASSTESGRNYGYTF. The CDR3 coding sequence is TGTGCCAGCAGTACCGAAAGTGGGAGGAACTATGGCTACACCTTC.

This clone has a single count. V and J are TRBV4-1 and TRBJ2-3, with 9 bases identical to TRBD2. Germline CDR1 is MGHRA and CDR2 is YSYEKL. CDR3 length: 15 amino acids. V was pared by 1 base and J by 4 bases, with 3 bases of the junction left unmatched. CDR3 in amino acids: CASSQVAGDADTQYF. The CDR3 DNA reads TGCGCCAGCAGCCAAGTAGCGGGAGACGCAGATACGCAGTATTTT.

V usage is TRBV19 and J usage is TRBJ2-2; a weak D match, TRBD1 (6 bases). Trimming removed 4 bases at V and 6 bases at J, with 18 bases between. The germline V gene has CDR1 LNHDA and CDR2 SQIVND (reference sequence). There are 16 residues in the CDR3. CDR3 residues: CASSTVPGVRSGELFF. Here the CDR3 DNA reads TGTGCCAGTAGTACGGTCCCAGGGGTGAGGTCCGGGGAGCTGTTTTTT.

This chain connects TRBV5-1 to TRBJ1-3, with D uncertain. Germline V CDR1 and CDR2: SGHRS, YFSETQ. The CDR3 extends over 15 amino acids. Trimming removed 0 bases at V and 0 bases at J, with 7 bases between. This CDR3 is CASSLDRISGNTIYF. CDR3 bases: TGCGCCAGCAGCTTGGACAGAATCTCTGGAAACACCATATATTTT.

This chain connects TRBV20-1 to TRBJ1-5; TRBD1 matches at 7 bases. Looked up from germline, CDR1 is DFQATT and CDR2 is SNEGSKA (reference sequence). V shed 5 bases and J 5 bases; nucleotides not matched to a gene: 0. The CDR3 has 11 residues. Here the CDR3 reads CSADRDQPQHF. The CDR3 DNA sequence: TGCAGTGCTGACAGGGATCAGCCCCAGCATTTT.

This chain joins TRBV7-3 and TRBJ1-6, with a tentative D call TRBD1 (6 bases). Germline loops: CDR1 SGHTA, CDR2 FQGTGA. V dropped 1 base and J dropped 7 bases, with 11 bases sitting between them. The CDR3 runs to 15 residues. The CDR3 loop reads CASSLSTTGNSPLHF. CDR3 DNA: TGTGCCAGCAGCTTAAGTACAACAGGGAATTCACCCCTCCACTTT.